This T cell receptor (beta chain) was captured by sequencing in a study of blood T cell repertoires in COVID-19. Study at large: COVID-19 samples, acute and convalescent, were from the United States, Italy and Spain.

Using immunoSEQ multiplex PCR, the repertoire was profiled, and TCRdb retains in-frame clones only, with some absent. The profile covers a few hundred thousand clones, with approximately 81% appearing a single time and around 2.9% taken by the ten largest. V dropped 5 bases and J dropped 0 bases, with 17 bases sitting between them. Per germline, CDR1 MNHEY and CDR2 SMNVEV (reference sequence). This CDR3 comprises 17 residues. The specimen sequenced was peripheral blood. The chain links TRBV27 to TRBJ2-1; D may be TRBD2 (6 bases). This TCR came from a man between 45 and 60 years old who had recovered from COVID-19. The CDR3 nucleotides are TGTGCCAGCAGTCCCGTAGCGGATCTGAGCTCCTACAATGAGCAGTTCTTC. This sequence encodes CASSPVADLSSYNEQFF.